The 11 T cell receptor beta chains reported below all come from one sample, sequenced in a study of early T cells in non-severe SARS-CoV-2 infection. A single record per CDR3 protein comes from TCRdb applying MiXCR to the 5' RACE reads. The sample includes approximately 56,000 distinct CDR3 sequences, around 10% of them seen just once. The sample was whole blood. These receptors originate from an adult who was a healthcare worker with PCR-confirmed SARS-CoV-2 infection or an uninfected control (not recorded which).

The V call is TRBV11-2, the J call TRBJ2-5; D remains unclear. Germline lookup yields CDR1 SGHAT and CDR2 FQNNGV. Between the trimmed V and J ends, which lost 1 base and 2 bases, there was a span of 5 bases. The CDR3 is made up of 13 amino acids. CDR3 sequence (DNA): TGTGCCAGCAGCTTAGGACATCAAGAGACCCAGTACTTC. Residues: CASSLGHQETQYF.

This clonotype was seen repeatedly, ten times or more. The chain uses TRBV24-1 and TRBJ1-1; no clear D. In germline, CDR1 is KGHDR, CDR2 SFDVKD. Trimming stripped 5 bases from V and 8 bases from J, with 11 bases between. This CDR3 is 12 amino acids long. The CDR3: CATSGRTAEAFF. DNA of the CDR3: TGTGCCACCAGTGGCAGAACGGCAGAAGCTTTCTTT.

V and J are TRBV4-3 and TRBJ2-1; no firm D call. This CDR3 comprises 12 residues. The ends were cut back, 6 bases at V and 6 bases at J, with 9 bases in the middle. Germline V gene data show CDR1 as LGHNA and CDR2 as YSLEER. In DNA form, the CDR3 reads TGCGCCAGCAGGTCGCGGAGCAATGAGCAGTTCTTC. This encodes CASRSRSNEQFF.

Many counts were recorded for this clonotype. J is TRBJ2-2 and V is TRBV15; D is unresolved. V was trimmed by 3 bases and J by 0 bases, leaving 8 bases between them. The CDR3 contains 15 residues. Germline-derived CDR1 and CDR2 are LNHNV and YYDKDF (reference sequence). This CDR3 reads CATSRGSTNTGELFF. CDR3 DNA sequence: TGTGCCACCAGCAGGGGTTCAACGAACACCGGGGAGCTGTTTTTT.

This clonotype was counted many times. The chain couples TRBV7-2 to TRBJ1-6; perhaps TRBD1 as D (6 bases). The CDR3 length is 15 residues. The germline V gene has CDR1 SGHTA and CDR2 FQGNSA. V lost 4 bases and J 6 bases, leaving 13 bases between the germline ends. CDR3 nucleotide sequence: TGTGCCAGCAGCTCCTTCGGGGGCCCTAATTCACCCCTCCACTTT. This codes for CASSSFGGPNSPLHF.

This clonotype has ten or more counts. The rearrangement uses TRBV3-1 and TRBJ2-3; 7 bases fit TRBD2. Looked up from germline, CDR1 is LGHDT and CDR2 is YNNKEL (reference sequence). Unmatched junction bases numbered 7, after V lost 4 bases and J lost 3 bases. The CDR3 has 15 amino acids. CDR3 in amino acids: CASSLAGSRTDTQYF. Written as DNA, the CDR3 is TGTGCCAGCAGCCTAGCGGGCTCGAGGACAGATACGCAGTATTTT.

This clonotype was detected only a few times. At one end, the junction sequence differs from germline, possibly due to a read error. The V gene is TRBV7-7, the J gene TRBJ2-2; TRBD2 agrees at 7 bases. This CDR3 comprises 14 residues. Germline V CDR1 and CDR2: SSHAT, FNYEAQ (reference sequence). The CDR3 loop is CASSTSGATGELFF. The CDR3 region has the DNA TGTGCTAGCAGCACCAGCGGGGCAACCGGGGAGCTGTTTTTT.

The DNA for the CDR3 is TGTGCCAGCAGTCCTGCAGGGGGGTCCTACAATGAGCAGTTCTTC. Its translation: CASSPAGGSYNEQFF. The chain joins TRBV27 to TRBJ2-1, with D perhaps matching TRBD1 (7 bases). V dropped 5 bases and J dropped 1 base, with 12 bases sitting between them. Germline CDR1 MNHEY, CDR2 SMNVEV (reference sequence). This CDR3 region has 15 residues.

The chain uses TRBV2 and TRBJ1-1; D uncertain. The CDR3 sequence is 13 residues long. Trimming pared 4 bases from V and 2 bases from J, leaving 8 bases between. The germline gives CDR1 SNHLY, CDR2 FYNNEI. The CDR3 DNA reads as TGTGCCAGCAGTGTTGCGCATAACACTGAAGCTTTCTTT. Translation gives CASSVAHNTEAFF.

The chain uses TRBV28 and TRBJ2-7; D is possibly TRBD1 (6 bases). Germline V CDR1 and CDR2: MDHEN, SYDVKM. Trimming left V 5 bases short and J 4 bases short, with 15 bases between. This CDR3 spans 14 amino acids. The DNA of the CDR3 is TGTGCCAGCAGTCCCCATCAGGGGTATTACGAGCAGTACTTC. Its translation is CASSPHQGYYEQYF.

V is TRBV7-9 and J is TRBJ2-7; maybe TRBD1 (7 bases). CDR3 size: 13 residues. Looked up from germline, CDR1 is SEHNR and CDR2 is FQNEAQ (reference sequence). V shed 7 bases and J shed 6 bases, with 16 bases lying between them. The CDR3 nucleotides read TGTGCCAGCAACCCAGGGGGAGGTTTCGAGCAGTACTTC. Its protein product is CASNPGGGFEQYF.